This T cell receptor beta chain was identified in a study of identical twins. TCRdb reanalysed the 5' RACE reads using MiXCR and keeps one entry per CDR3 protein. The sample has more than 1.5 million distinct CDR3 sequences, about 32% seen once. Germline values: CDR1 SGHRS, CDR2 YFSETQ. The CDR3 is 18 residues long. Trimming shortened V by 3 bases and J by 0 bases, and 16 bases separated the two germline ends. Sequencing was carried out using cord blood. This receptor was identified in a newborn girl in good health. The V call is TRBV5-1, the J call TRBJ2-6; D could derive from TRBD1 or TRBD2 (5 bases each). Here the CDR3 reads CASSYTGTAGSGANVLTF. The CDR3 nucleotides read TGCGCCAGCAGCTACACCGGGACGGCGGGCTCTGGGGCCAACGTCCTGACTTTC.